This T cell receptor (beta chain) was documented in a study of cytomegalovirus exposure and HLA in healthy donors. Produced via immunoSEQ multiplex PCR; TCRdb's table is partial and in-frame only. The table lists approximately 270,000 clones, approximately 86% of them singletons. The CDR3 sequence is 14 residues long. Germline V gene lookup returns CDR1 MNHEY and CDR2 SVGAGI. V lost 6 bases, J lost 4 bases, and 16 bases lay in between. In regard to this clone: Its antigen is unidentified.

Notes on the study in general: In vitro, three CMV-associated chains proved specific for CMV antigens. Later, an analysis found that TCR clusters from the first cohort tended to co-occur in the 95 to 150 validation repertoires. Listed as cytomegalovirus-associated were 164 TCR beta chains. The dataset shows that most TCR sequences were rare, while some public TCRs occurred in many donors.

The chain employs TRBV6-5 and TRBJ2-7, with D perhaps TRBD1 (6 bases). Sequenced sample: PBMCs. The receptor's source is a woman under 30 in good health and CMV-seronegative. As DNA, the CDR3 is TGTGCCAGCAGCCCGACCGACGGGACATACGAGCAGTACTTC. Translating it yields CASSPTDGTYEQYF.